This T cell receptor (beta chain) was obtained from a study of T cells in lung cancer brain metastases (dated by TCRdb to 2016 to 2018). Regarding the study in general: Of the roughly 21 patients, seventeen had a history of tobacco use, with a median of approximately 40 pack-years. Patients had a median age at first diagnosis of approximately 52 years, with roughly nine males and eleven to twelve females. DNA integrity number averaged approximately 4.1 in both primary and metastatic specimens, with no significant difference between sites. TCR beta CDR3 repertoires were compared between fully resected primary non-small cell lung cancers and paired brain metastases. About 90% of the roughly 20 patients received no interval therapy between primary and metastasis resection. The median interval between acquisition of the primary specimen and acquisition of the brain metastasis specimen was 348 days. The cohort included roughly 20 patients who provided about 40 specimens, with each patient contributing one primary lung lesion and one brain metastasis. General conclusions and limits of the study: The ten most abundant clones made up a significantly larger repertoire fraction in brain metastases than primaries, suggesting clonal expansion. Significantly fewer unique productive clones were found in brain metastases than in paired primaries (median 1540 versus 4551). It was not possible to control for the effects of preoperative corticosteroids on T cell infiltration in brain metastases. Most clones were specific to a single lesion, and overlap between paired lesions was limited (mean Morisita index around 0.25). DNA fragmentation in the FFPE samples may have prevented recovery of the complete infiltrating T cell repertoire.

Concerning this clone: Which antigen it targets is not known. Per-nucleotide qualities are absent, and no much larger clonotype sits a single base away.

V is cut by 8 bases and J by 8 bases, and the space between the germline ends is 24 bases. The cysteine opens and the phenylalanine closes a CDR3 of 15 amino acids. This entry keeps only the CDR3 DNA: 45 bases, framed from base 1. Per the germline V gene, SNHLY is the CDR1 and FYNNEI is the CDR2. Between roughly 2.24 and 4.92 ug genomic DNA was input per sample, with paired samples receiving equal DNA input. TCR beta libraries were built with the immunoSEQ hsTCRbeta Kit using multiplexed V and J gene primers in two PCR steps. Pooled libraries with positive and negative controls were sequenced on an Illumina MiSeq using a 100-cycle paired-end protocol. Per the authors' processing: The immunoSEQ vendor processed the raw data into normalized, annotated TCR beta repertoire reports. Richness was defined as the number of unique clones by nucleotide sequence, and the iChao1 and Efron-Thisted estimators were used to extrapolate total richness. Pielou's evenness, Simpson's index, top-ten clone proportional abundance, and Morisita overlap index were used to characterize and compare paired lesions. In TCRdb, the immuneACCESS table is reduced to in-frame sequences with V and J assigned. These tables do not hold every clone; where another copy was compared, an unresolved V gene accounts for under half, and the others remain unexplained. V, J and clone size were drawn from that table, and D and trimming were deduced from the DNA. The sample has thousands of clones on record, about 83% of them singletons. The biggest ten clones account for 2.5% to 3.5% of the sample.

Patients underwent resection for synchronous oligometastatic disease or delayed recurrence of a solitary brain metastasis. To avoid including cancers other than NSCLC, any patient with a history of multiple malignancies was excluded. Tumor areas were macrodissected from a few deparaffinized 7.5 to 10 um unstained sections under guidance from marked H&E slides. All specimens were fixed in formalin and embedded in paraffin (FFPE). The AllPrep DNA/RNA FFPE Kit was used to extract genomic DNA. The sequence links TRBV2 to TRBJ1-2; TRBD1 is a possible D gene, resting on 5 matching bases. This sequence was found in a woman between 50 and 59 years old with non-small cell lung cancer. Material: tumor tissue from the primary lung tumor. Per the publication, the cell subset or site label means: primary lung cancer lesion. The CDR3: CASSVTGTQDGGYTF. The DNA sequence follows: TGTGCCAGCTCGGTTACCGGGACTCAGGATGGGGGCTACACCTTC.